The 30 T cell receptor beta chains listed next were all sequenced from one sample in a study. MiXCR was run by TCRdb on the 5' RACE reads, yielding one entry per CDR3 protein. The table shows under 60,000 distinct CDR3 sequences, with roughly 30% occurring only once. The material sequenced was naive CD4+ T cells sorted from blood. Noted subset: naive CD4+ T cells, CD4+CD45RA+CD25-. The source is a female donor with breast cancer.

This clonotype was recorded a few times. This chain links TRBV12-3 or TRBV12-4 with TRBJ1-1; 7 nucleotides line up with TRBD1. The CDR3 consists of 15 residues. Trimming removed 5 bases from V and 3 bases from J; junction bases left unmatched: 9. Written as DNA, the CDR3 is TGTGCCAGCAGTCCAACGTCCAGGGGGGACACTGAAGCTTTCTTT. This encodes CASSPTSRGDTEAFF.

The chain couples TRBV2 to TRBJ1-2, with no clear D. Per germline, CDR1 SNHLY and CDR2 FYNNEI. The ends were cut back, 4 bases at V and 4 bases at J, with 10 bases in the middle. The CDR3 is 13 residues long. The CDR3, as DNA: TGTGCCAGCAGTGTCGAGTCACCCTATGGCTACACCTTC. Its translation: CASSVESPYGYTF.

The chain's CDR3 is CASSSQRQRPFGGYTF. DNA of the CDR3: TGTGCCAGCAGCTCCCAACGCCAAAGACCCTTCGGGGGCTACACCTTC. The rearrangement joins TRBV7-2 to TRBJ1-2, with D hard to call. The germline CDR1 and CDR2 sequences are SGHTA and FQGNSA. With 4 bases removed from V and 8 bases from J, the gap between germline ends came to 23 bases. This CDR3 region has 16 residues.

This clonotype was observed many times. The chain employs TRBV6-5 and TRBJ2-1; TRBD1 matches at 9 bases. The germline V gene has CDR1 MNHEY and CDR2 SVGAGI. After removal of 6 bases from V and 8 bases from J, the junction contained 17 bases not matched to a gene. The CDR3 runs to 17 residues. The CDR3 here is CASRPELGTGPVYEQFF. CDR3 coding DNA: TGTGCCAGCAGACCCGAGTTGGGGACAGGGCCAGTATATGAGCAGTTCTTC.

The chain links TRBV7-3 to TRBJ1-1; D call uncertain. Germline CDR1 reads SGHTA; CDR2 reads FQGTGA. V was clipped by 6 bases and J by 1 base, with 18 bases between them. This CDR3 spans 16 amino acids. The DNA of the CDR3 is TGTGCCAGCAGGGACGGGCGATATCCCGAGAACACTGAAGCTTTCTTT. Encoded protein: CASRDGRYPENTEAFF.

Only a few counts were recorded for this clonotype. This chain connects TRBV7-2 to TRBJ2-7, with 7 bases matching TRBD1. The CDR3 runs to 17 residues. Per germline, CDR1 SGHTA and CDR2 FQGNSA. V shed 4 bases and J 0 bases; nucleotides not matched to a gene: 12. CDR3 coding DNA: TGTGCCAGCAGCTACGGGAAACCGGGACAGCCCTCCTACGAGCAGTACTTC. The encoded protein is CASSYGKPGQPSYEQYF.

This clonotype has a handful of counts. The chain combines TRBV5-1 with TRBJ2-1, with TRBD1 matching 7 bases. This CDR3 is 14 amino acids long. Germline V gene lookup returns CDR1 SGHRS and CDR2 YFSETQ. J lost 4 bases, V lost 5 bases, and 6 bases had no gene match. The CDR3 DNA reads TGCGCCAGCAGTATCGGGACAGCGTACAATGAGCAGTTCTTC. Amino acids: CASSIGTAYNEQFF.

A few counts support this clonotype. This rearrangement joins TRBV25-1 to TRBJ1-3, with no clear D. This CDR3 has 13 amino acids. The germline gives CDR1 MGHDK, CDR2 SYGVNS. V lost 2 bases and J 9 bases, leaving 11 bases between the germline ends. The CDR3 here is CASSEQVQGTIYF. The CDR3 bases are TGTGCCAGCAGTGAACAGGTCCAAGGCACCATATATTTT.

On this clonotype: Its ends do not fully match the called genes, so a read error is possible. The CDR3 sequence is CAGSQRYGQGAVNEQFF. DNA for the CDR3: TGCGCCGGCAGCCAACGATACGGACAGGGGGCTGTCAATGAGCAGTTCTTC. The gene calls are TRBV4-1 and TRBJ2-1; 11 bases agree with TRBD1. Germline V gene data show CDR1 as MGHRA and CDR2 as YSYEKL. The CDR3 sequence is 17 residues long.

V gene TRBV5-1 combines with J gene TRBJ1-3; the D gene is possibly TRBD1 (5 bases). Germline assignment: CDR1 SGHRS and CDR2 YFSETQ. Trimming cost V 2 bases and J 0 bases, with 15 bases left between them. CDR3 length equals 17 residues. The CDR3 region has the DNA TGCGCCAGCAGCTTTAGGGACCCCTTCCGCTCTGGAAACACCATATATTTT. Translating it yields CASSFRDPFRSGNTIYF.

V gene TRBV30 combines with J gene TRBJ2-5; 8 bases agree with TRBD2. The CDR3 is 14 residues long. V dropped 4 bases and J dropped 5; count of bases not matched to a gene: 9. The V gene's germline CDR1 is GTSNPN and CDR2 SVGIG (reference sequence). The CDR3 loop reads CAWNRFSGTETQYF. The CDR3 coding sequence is TGTGCCTGGAACCGATTTAGCGGGACCGAGACCCAGTACTTC.

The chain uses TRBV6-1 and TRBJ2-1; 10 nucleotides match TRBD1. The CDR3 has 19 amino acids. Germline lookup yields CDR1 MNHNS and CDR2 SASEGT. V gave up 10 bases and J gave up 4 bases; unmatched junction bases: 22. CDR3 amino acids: CANRNRDRGLTSPYNEQFF. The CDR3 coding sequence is TGTGCCAACAGAAACCGGGACAGGGGACTCACAAGTCCGTACAATGAGCAGTTCTTC.

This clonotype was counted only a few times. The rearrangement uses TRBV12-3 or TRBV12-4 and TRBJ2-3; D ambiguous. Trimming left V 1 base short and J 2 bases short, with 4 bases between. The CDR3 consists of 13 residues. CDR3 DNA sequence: TGTGCCAGCAGTTTAGACACCACAGATACGCAGTATTTT. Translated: CASSLDTTDTQYF.

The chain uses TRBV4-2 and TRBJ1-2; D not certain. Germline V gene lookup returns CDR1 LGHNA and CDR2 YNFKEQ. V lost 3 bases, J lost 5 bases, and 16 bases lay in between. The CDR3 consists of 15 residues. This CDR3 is CASSQEPGDKYGYTF. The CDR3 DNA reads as TGTGCCAGCAGCCAGGAACCGGGAGACAAGTATGGCTACACCTTC.

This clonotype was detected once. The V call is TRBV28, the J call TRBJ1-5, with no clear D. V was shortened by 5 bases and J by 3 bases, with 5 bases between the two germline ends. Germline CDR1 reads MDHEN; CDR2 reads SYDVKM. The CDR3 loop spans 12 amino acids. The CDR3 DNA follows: TGTGCCAGCAGTCCCCCCAATCAGCCCCAGCATTTT. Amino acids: CASSPPNQPQHF.

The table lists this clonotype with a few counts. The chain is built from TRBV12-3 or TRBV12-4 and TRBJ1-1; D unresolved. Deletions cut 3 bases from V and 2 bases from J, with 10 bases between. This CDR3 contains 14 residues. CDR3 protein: CASSFNDANTEAFF. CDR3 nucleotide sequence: TGTGCCAGCAGTTTTAATGACGCTAACACTGAAGCTTTCTTT.

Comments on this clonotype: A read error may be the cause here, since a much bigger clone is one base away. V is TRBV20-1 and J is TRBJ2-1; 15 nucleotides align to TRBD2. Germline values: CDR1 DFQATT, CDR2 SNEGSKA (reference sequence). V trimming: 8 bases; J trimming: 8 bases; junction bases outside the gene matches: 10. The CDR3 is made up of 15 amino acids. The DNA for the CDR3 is TGCAGTACGCGGACTAGCGGGAGGGCCGCGGATGAGCAGTTCTTC. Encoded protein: CSTRTSGRAADEQFF.

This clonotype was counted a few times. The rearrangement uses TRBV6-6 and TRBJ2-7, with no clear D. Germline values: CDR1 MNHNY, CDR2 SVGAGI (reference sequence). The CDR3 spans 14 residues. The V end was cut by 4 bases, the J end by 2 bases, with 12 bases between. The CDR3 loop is CASSFRTETYEQYF. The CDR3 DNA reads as TGTGCCAGCAGTTTTCGGACCGAAACCTACGAGCAGTACTTC.

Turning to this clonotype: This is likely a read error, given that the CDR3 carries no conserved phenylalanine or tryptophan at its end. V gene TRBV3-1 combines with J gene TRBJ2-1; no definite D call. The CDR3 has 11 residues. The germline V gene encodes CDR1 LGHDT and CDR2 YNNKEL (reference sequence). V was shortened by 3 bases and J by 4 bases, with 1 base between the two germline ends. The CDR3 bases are TGTGCCAGCAGCCATTACAATGAGCAGTTCCTC. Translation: CASSHYNEQFL.

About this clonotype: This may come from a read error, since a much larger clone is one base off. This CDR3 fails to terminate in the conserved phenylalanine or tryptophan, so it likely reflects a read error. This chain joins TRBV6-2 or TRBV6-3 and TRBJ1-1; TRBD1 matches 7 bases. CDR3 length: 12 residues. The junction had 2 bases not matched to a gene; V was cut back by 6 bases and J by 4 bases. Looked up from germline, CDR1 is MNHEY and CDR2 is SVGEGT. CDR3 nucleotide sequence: TGTGCCAGCAGATACAGGGGCACTGAAGCTTTCTCT. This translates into CASRYRGTEAFS.

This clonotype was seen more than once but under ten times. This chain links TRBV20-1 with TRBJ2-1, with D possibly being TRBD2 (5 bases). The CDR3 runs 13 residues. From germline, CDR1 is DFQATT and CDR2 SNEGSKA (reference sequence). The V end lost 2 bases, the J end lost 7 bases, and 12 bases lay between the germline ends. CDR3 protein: CSARLEGTNEQFF. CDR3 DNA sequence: TGCAGTGCTAGACTAGAGGGAACGAATGAGCAGTTCTTC.

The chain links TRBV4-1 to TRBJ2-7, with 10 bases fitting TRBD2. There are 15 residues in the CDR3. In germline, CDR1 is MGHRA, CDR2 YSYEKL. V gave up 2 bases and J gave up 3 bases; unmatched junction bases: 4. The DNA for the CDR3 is TGCGCCAGCAGCCAATTGAGCGGGAGGGTCTACGAGCAGTACTTC. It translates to CASSQLSGRVYEQYF.

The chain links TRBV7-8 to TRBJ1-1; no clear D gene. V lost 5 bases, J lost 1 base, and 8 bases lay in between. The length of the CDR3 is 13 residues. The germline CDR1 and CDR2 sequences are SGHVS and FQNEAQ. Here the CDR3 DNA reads TGTGCCAGCAGCCGCATACAGAACACTGAAGCTTTCTTT. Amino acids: CASSRIQNTEAFF.

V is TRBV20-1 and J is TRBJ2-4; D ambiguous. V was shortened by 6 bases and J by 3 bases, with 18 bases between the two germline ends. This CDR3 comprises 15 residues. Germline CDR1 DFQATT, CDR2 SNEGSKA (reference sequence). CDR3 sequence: CSASPSWEDKNIQYF. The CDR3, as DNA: TGCAGTGCATCTCCCAGTTGGGAAGACAAAAACATTCAGTACTTC.

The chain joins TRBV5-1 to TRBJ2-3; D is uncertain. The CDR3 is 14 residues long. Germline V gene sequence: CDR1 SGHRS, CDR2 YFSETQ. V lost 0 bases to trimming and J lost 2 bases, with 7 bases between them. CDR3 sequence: CASSLAGTTDTQYF. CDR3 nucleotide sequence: TGCGCCAGCAGCTTGGCTGGCACCACAGATACGCAGTATTTT.

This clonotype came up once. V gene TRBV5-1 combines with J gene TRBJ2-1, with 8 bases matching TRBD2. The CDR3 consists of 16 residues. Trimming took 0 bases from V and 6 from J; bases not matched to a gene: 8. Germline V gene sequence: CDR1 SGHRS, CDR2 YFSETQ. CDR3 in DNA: TGCGCCAGCAGCTTGGCCGGGGCGGGAGGTGCCAATGAGCAGTTCTTC. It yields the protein CASSLAGAGGANEQFF.

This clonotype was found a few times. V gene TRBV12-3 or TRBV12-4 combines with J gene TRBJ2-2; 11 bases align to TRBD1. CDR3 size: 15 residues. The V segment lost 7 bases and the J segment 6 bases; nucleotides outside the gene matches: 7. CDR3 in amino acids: CASTRPGQGAGELFF. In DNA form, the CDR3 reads TGTGCCAGCACCCGACCGGGACAGGGGGCCGGGGAGCTGTTTTTT.

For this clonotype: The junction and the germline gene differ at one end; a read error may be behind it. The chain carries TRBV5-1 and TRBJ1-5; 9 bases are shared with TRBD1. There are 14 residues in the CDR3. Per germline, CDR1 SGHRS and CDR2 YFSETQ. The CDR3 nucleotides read TGCACCAGCAGCCCGGGACAGGGTAATCAGCCCCAGCATTTT. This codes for CTSSPGQGNQPQHF.

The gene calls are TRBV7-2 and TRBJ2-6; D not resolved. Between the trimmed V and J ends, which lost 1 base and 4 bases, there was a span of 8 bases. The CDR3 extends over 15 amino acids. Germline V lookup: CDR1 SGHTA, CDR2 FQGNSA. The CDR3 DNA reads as TGTGCCAGCAGCTTAGGAGGAGTGGGGGCCAACGTCCTGACTTTC. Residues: CASSLGGVGANVLTF.

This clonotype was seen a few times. CDR3 amino acids: CASSYFSGTPYGYTF. In DNA form, the CDR3 reads TGTGCCAGCAGCTACTTCTCCGGGACACCATATGGCTACACCTTC. The chain carries TRBV5-8 and TRBJ1-2; a possible D gene is TRBD1 (6 bases). Germline CDR1 is SGHTS and CDR2 is YDEGEE. The CDR3 extends over 15 amino acids. The ends were cut back, 3 bases at V and 5 bases at J, with 17 bases in the middle.